This T cell receptor beta chain was retrieved from a study of T-cell memory formation after mild COVID-19. This CDR3 is 14 amino acids long. Trimming cost V 3 bases and J 8 bases, with 11 bases left between them. Study-level points and caveats: Day 37-peaking second-wave clones had unconfirmed SARS-CoV-2 specificity.

Amplification by 5'RACE using constant-segment primers produced TCR alpha and TCR beta cDNA libraries that carried sample barcodes and UMIs. Using its own MiXCR run on the 5' RACE reads, TCRdb lists one record per CDR3 protein. The data show 85,000 to 130,000 distinct CDR3 sequences, with more than 9.5% seen just once and 40% held by the top ten. A note on this clonotype: The target antigen is unknown.

The source material was PBMCs or a T cell subset sorted from them (not recorded which). The J gene is TRBJ1-6, the V gene TRBV12-3 or TRBV12-4, with D perhaps matching TRBD1 (6 bases). The sequence was collected from a man aged 18-30 years who had mild COVID-19 (a few samples of this study predate the infection). Cell type and time point are not known. The CDR3 sequence is CASSLRGDDSPLHF. CDR3 coding DNA: TGTGCCAGCAGTTTGAGGGGGGATGATTCACCCCTCCACTTT.